The 23 T cell receptor beta chains given below trace back to one sample, sequenced in a study of post-analysis software for immune sequencing data. Points from the study as a whole: Patients showed TRBV5-6, TRBV5-1 and TRBV20-1 among about five TRBV segments more frequent than in controls.

TCR beta cDNA libraries included unique molecular identifiers. MiXCR, applied by TCRdb to the PCR reads, yields one record per CDR3 protein. Among about 540,000 distinct CDR3 sequences listed, 30% to 40% were seen once. These TCRs are of unknown antigen specificity. Sequencing was done on a sample of blood. Source of these receptors: a girl aged 2-17 years with multiple sclerosis.

This clonotype has only a few counts. CDR3 bases: TGTGCCAGCAGCCTCAACCCGGCAGCTGTTACGCAGTATTTT. Residues: CASSLNPAAVTQYF. The chain combines TRBV7-2 with TRBJ2-3, with D unclear. V was clipped by 5 bases and J by 8 bases, with 17 bases between them. The germline V gene encodes CDR1 SGHTA and CDR2 FQGNSA. The CDR3 consists of 14 residues.

Remarks on this clonotype: Sequence at one end of the junction differs from germline and may be a read error. As DNA, the CDR3 is TGTACCAGCAGCCAACAGGGGTCTAGCGGCTACACCTTC. It yields the protein CTSSQQGSSGYTF. The chain links TRBV3-1 to TRBJ1-2; 7 nucleotides line up with TRBD1. The germline V gene encodes CDR1 LGHDT and CDR2 YNNKEL (reference sequence). This CDR3 contains 13 residues.

This clonotype is medium-sized in the sample. The V call is TRBV10-2, the J call TRBJ2-3; 12 nucleotides line up with TRBD2. Germline assignment: CDR1 WSHSY and CDR2 SAAADI. With 0 bases clipped from V and 4 bases from J, the junction kept 5 bases outside the gene matches. This CDR3 spans 17 amino acids. The CDR3 sequence is CASSESTSGGFSDTQYF. Here the CDR3 DNA reads TGCGCCAGCAGTGAGTCGACTAGCGGGGGTTTCTCAGATACGCAGTATTTT.

The V and J genes are TRBV27 and TRBJ1-2; D perhaps matches TRBD1 (6 bases). V was cut by 4 bases and J by 6 bases, with 21 bases left in between. The CDR3 has 16 amino acids. Germline V CDR1 and CDR2: MNHEY, SMNVEV (reference sequence). CDR3 coding DNA: TGTGCCAGCAGTTGGGGGGGGCGGGGACTCCGGGATGGCTACACCTTC. Translation gives CASSWGGRGLRDGYTF.

This clonotype was observed once. The V call is TRBV7-8, the J call TRBJ2-1; possibly TRBD1 or TRBD2 for D (6 bases each). The V gene lost 6 bases and the J gene lost 5 bases, with 17 bases spanning the gap. Germline CDR1 reads SGHVS; CDR2 reads FQNEAQ. The CDR3 loop spans 15 amino acids. This CDR3 is CASSSFLGGDNEQFF. In DNA, the CDR3 is TGTGCCAGCAGTTCCTTCTTGGGGGGCGACAATGAGCAGTTCTTC.

This clonotype was picked up a small number of times. The chain joins TRBV24-1 to TRBJ2-1; no firm D call. V lost 5 bases and J 0 bases, leaving 10 bases between the germline ends. The germline CDR1 and CDR2 sequences are KGHDR and SFDVKD. This CDR3 is built from 15 residues. CDR3 region: CATSALEDSYNEQFF. CDR3 in DNA: TGTGCCACCAGTGCCCTAGAAGACTCCTACAATGAGCAGTTCTTC.

In this sample, this clonotype turned up a few times. The rearrangement joins TRBV29-1 to TRBJ1-4; D is undetermined. This CDR3 is 11 amino acids long. CDR1 and CDR2 (germline): SQVTM, ANQGSEA. The CDR3 region is CSVRTGEKLFF. The CDR3 coding sequence is TGCAGTGTCAGAACGGGTGAAAAACTGTTTTTT.

This clonotype was seen more than once but under ten times. This chain's CDR3 is CASKFTDTQYF. CDR3 in DNA: TGCGCCAGCAAGTTCACAGATACGCAGTATTTT. This sequence joins TRBV5-1 and TRBJ2-3, with D unclear. The germline CDR1 and CDR2 sequences are SGHRS and YFSETQ. V dropped 6 bases and J dropped 2 bases, with 4 bases sitting between them. CDR3 length: 11 residues. Full variable domain (missing parts from reference TRBV5-1 and TRBJ2-3): KAGVTQTPRYLIKTRGQQVTLSCSPISGHRSVSWYQQTPGQGLQFLFEYFSETQRNKGNFPGRFSGRQFSNSRSEMNVSTLELGDSALYLCASKFTDTQYFGPGTRLTVL.

This clonotype showed up just a few times. The gene calls are TRBV5-1 and TRBJ2-5; D uncertain. The ends were cut back, 0 bases at V and 2 bases at J, with 11 bases in the middle. The germline V gene has CDR1 SGHRS and CDR2 YFSETQ. The CDR3 totals 15 residues. This CDR3 is CASSLAGSLQETQYF. The CDR3 DNA reads as TGCGCCAGCAGCTTGGCCGGCAGCCTACAAGAGACCCAGTACTTC.

The genes are TRBV7-2 and TRBJ1-2; D possibly corresponds to TRBD1 (6 bases). Trimming removed 7 bases at V and 8 bases at J, with 17 bases between. Germline values: CDR1 SGHTA, CDR2 FQGNSA. The length of the CDR3 is 13 residues. In DNA, the CDR3 is TGTGCCAGCATGAGGGGGGTGTGGTACGGCTACACCTTC. It translates to CASMRGVWYGYTF.

Only one count was recorded for this clonotype. A much larger clonotype is one base distant, so this may be a read error. The rearrangement joins TRBV24-1 to TRBJ2-6; a weak D match, TRBD2 (5 bases). The CDR3 consists of 15 residues. In germline, CDR1 is KGHDR, CDR2 SFDVKD. V gave up 6 bases and J gave up 2 bases, with 10 bases separating them. For the CDR3, the DNA is TGTGCCACCAGTACGACGGAGGCTGGGGCCAACGTCCTGACTTTC. It codes for CATSTTEAGANVLTF.

This clonotype was detected many times. The chain recombines TRBV2 with TRBJ2-5; unclear D gene. The CDR3 covers 15 residues. CDR1 is SNHLY, CDR2 FYNNEI, per germline. Trimming took off 3 bases at V and 4 bases at J, with 15 bases between the two ends. The CDR3 is CASSERATGTETQYF. CDR3 bases: TGTGCCAGCAGTGAGCGAGCGACCGGAACAGAGACCCAGTACTTC.

This clonotype was observed a handful of times. The genes are TRBV18 and TRBJ1-1, with D perhaps TRBD1 (6 bases). The germline V and J ends were trimmed by 6 bases and 2 bases, with 13 bases remaining between them. Germline assignment: CDR1 KGHSH and CDR2 LQKENI. This CDR3 has 14 amino acids. The CDR3 is CASSSGAINTEAFF. As DNA, the CDR3 is TGTGCCAGCTCCTCGGGGGCTATTAACACTGAAGCTTTCTTT.

This clonotype occurred a few times. V is TRBV7-9 and J is TRBJ2-5; 8 bases align to TRBD2. Germline CDR1 reads SEHNR; CDR2 reads FQNEAQ (reference sequence). V gave up 5 bases and J gave up 0 bases; unmatched junction bases: 14. CDR3 size: 18 residues. The CDR3 DNA follows: TGTGCCAGCAGCCCGACTAGCGCGGGGGACTACCACCAAGAGACCCAGTACTTC. Residues: CASSPTSAGDYHQETQYF.

The chain is built from TRBV29-1 and TRBJ1-1, with D hard to call. The CDR3 is made up of 12 amino acids. Germline lookup yields CDR1 SQVTM and CDR2 ANQGSEA. Trimming removed 0 bases at V and 5 bases at J, with 7 bases between. This CDR3 is CSVEEDGTEAFF. CDR3 coding DNA: TGCAGCGTTGAAGAGGACGGAACTGAAGCTTTCTTT.

In its sample, this clonotype was seen a few times. V usage is TRBV29-1 and J usage is TRBJ2-7; 10 bases agree with TRBD2. Germline CDR1 and CDR2: SQVTM and ANQGSEA. V lost 4 bases to trimming and J lost 6 bases; unmatched junction nucleotides: 15. The CDR3 is made up of 16 amino acids. CDR3 protein: CSVAPRLAGATAEQYF. The DNA of the CDR3 is TGCAGCGTTGCGCCGCGTCTAGCGGGGGCTACCGCCGAGCAGTACTTC.

This clonotype was detected a few times. The rearrangement links TRBV10-3 to TRBJ2-1, with D uncertain. Trimming took 2 bases from V and 2 from J, leaving 7 bases between them. The CDR3 consists of 14 residues. Germline V gene lookup returns CDR1 ENHRY and CDR2 SYGVKD. CDR3 sequence reads: CAISEDGPYNEQFF. DNA for the CDR3: TGTGCCATCAGTGAGGACGGCCCCTACAATGAGCAGTTCTTC.

In this sample, this clonotype turned up a few times. This chain's CDR3 is CASSRSAYNEQFF. CDR3 nucleotide sequence: TGTGCCAGCTCACGGTCTGCGTACAATGAGCAGTTCTTC. The V call is TRBV18, the J call TRBJ2-1, with no clear D. Germline lookup yields CDR1 KGHSH and CDR2 LQKENI. V was cut by 4 bases and J by 4 bases, with 8 bases left in between. The CDR3 length is 13 residues.

Details on this clonotype: A much bigger clone sits one base away, suggesting this may be a read error. J is TRBJ2-3 and V is TRBV12-3 or TRBV12-4; D gene unclear. The CDR3 covers 12 residues. The CDR3 nucleotides are TGTGTCAGCAGTTTATTCGGGGATACGCAGTATTTT. Translating it yields CVSSLFGDTQYF.

This clonotype was observed a single time. J is TRBJ2-7 and V is TRBV5-1; 7 bases line up with TRBD1. CDR3 length: 14 residues. V trimming: 4 bases; J trimming: 7 bases; junction bases outside the gene matches: 11. CDR1 SGHRS and CDR2 YFSETQ come from the germline V gene. CDR3 sequence: CASSGATGTNEQYF. CDR3 nucleotide sequence: TGCGCCAGCAGCGGAGCGACAGGGACGAATGAGCAGTACTTC.

Concerning this clonotype: At one end the junction does not follow the germline gene, possibly because of a read error. The genes are TRBV6-6 and TRBJ2-7; D gene uncertain. The CDR3 totals 16 residues. Germline values: CDR1 MNHNY, CDR2 SVGAGI (reference sequence). CDR3: CASNYSKSGLTYEQYF. The CDR3 coding sequence is TGTGCCAGCAATTACTCCAAGTCCGGGCTAACCTACGAGCAGTACTTC.

V gene TRBV20-1 combines with J gene TRBJ2-7; TRBD1 matches at 7 bases. The V segment lost 6 bases and the J segment 5 bases; nucleotides outside the gene matches: 10. The CDR3 spans 13 residues. Germline CDR1 and CDR2: DFQATT and SNEGSKA (reference sequence). CDR3 coding DNA: TGCAGTGCCTTCCGGGACAGTCGAAACGAGCAGTACTTC. It codes for CSAFRDSRNEQYF.

This sequence joins TRBV7-9 and TRBJ2-3; 9 positions agree with TRBD2. V was pared by 1 base and J by 4 bases, with 3 bases of the junction left unmatched. Germline CDR1 reads SEHNR; CDR2 reads FQNEAQ (reference sequence). The CDR3 consists of 15 residues. This CDR3 reads CASSLVTSGSDTQYF. The CDR3 nucleotides are TGTGCCAGCAGCTTAGTGACTAGCGGCTCAGATACGCAGTATTTT.